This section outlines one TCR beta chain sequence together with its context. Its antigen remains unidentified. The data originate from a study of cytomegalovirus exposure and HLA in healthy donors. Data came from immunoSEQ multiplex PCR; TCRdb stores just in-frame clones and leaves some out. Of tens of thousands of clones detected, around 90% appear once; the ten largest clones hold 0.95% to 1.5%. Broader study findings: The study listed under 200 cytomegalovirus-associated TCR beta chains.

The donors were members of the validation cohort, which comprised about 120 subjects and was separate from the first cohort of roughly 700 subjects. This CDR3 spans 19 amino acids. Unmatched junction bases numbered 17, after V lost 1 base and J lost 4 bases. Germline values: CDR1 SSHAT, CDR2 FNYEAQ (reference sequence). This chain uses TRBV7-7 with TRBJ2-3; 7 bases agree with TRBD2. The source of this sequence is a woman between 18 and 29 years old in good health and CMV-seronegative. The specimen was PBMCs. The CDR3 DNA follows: TGTGCCAGCAGCTTAGGCCCACGGGACTATCGTTTATCCCCAGATACGCAGTATTTT. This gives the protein CASSLGPRDYRLSPDTQYF.